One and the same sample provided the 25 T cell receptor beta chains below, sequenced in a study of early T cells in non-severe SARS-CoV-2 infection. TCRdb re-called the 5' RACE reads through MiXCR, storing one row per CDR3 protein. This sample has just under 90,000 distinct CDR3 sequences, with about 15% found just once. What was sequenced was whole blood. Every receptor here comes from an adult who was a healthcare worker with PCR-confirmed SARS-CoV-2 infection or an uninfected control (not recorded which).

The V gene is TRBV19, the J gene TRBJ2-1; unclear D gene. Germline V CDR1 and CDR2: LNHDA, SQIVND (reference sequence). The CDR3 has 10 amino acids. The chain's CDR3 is CGVGYNEQFF. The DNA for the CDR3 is TGTGGCGTCGGATACAATGAGCAGTTCTTC.

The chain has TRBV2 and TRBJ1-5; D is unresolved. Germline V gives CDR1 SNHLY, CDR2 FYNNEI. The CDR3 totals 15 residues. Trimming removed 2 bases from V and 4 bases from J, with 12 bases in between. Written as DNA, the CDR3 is TGTGCCAGCAGTGAATTGCGGAGGGAAAATCAGCCCCAGCATTTT. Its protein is CASSELRRENQPQHF.

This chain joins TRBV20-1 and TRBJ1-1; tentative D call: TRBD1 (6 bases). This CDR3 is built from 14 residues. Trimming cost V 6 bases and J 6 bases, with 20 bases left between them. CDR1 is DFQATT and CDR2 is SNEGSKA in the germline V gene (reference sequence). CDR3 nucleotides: TGCAGTGCCCCCCCGCCCTCGGGGGCGGCTGAAGCTTTCTTT. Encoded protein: CSAPPPSGAAEAFF.

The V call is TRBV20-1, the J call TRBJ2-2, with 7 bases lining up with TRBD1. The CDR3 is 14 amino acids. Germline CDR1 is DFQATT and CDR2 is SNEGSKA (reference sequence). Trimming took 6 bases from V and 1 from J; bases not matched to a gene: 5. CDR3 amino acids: CSARTGGNTGELFF. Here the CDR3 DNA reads TGCAGTGCGCGGACAGGCGGGAACACCGGGGAGCTGTTTTTT.

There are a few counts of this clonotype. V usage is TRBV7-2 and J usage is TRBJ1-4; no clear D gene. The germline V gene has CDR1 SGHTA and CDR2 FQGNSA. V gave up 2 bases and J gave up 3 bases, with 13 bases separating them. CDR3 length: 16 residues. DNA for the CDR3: TGTGCCAGCAGCTTACTTGCAGGTCCTTCTAATGAAAAACTGTTTTTT. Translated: CASSLLAGPSNEKLFF.

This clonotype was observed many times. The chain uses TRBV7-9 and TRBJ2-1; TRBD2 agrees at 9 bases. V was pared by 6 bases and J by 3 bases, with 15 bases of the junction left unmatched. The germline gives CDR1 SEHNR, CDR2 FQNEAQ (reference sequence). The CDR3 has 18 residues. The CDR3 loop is CASSGWGTSPSRYNEQFF. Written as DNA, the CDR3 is TGTGCCAGCAGTGGGTGGGGGACTAGCCCCTCGCGCTACAATGAGCAGTTCTTC.

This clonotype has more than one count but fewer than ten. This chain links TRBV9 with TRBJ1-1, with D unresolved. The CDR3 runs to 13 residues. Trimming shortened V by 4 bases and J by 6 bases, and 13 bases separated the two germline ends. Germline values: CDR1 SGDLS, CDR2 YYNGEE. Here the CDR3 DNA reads TGTGCCAGCAGCCCCGCGGTTTGGGCTGAAGCTTTCTTT. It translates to CASSPAVWAEAFF. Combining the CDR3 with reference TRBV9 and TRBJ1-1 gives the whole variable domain DSGVTQTPKHLITATGQRVTLRCSPRSGDLSVYWYQQSLDQGLQFLIQYYNGEERAKGNILERFSAQQFPDLHSELNLSSLELGDSALYFCASSPAVWAEAFFGQGTRLTVV.

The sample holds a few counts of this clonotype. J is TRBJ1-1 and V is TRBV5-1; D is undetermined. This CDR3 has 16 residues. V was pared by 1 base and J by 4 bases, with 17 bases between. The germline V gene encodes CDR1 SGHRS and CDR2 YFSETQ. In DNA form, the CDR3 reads TGCGCCAGCAGCTTGAATACAGCAGCAGATATCACTGAAGCTTTCTTT. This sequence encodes CASSLNTAADITEAFF.

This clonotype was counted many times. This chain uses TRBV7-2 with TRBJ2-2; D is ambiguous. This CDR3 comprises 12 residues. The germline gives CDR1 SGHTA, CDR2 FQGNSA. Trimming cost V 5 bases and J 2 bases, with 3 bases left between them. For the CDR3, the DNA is TGTGCCAGCAGCATAAACACCGGGGAGCTGTTTTTT. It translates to CASSINTGELFF.

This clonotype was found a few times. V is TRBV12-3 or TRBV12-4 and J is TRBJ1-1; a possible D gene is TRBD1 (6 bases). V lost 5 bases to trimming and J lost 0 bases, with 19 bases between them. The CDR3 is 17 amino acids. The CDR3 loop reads CASSPRGGTLMNTEAFF. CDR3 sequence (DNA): TGTGCCAGCAGTCCCCGAGGCGGGACACTTATGAACACTGAAGCTTTCTTT.

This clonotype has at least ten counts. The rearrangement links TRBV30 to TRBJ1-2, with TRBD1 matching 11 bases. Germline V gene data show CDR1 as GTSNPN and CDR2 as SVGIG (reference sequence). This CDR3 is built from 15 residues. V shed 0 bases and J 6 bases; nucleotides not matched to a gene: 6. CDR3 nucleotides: TGTGCCTGGAGTGTACTGGACAGGGGGCTGGATGGCTACACCTTC. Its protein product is CAWSVLDRGLDGYTF.

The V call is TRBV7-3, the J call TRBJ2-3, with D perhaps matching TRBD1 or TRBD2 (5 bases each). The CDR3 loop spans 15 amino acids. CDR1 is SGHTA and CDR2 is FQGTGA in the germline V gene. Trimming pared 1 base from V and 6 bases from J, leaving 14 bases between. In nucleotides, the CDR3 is TGTGCCAGCAGCTTAAATGTCCGGGGACGGGATACGCAGTATTTT. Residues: CASSLNVRGRDTQYF.

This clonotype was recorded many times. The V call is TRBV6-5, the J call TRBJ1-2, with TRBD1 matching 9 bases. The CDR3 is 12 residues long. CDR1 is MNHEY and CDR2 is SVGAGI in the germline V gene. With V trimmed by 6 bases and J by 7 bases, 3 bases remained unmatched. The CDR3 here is CASRQGAGGYTF. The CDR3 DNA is TGTGCCAGCAGACAGGGGGCTGGTGGCTACACCTTC.

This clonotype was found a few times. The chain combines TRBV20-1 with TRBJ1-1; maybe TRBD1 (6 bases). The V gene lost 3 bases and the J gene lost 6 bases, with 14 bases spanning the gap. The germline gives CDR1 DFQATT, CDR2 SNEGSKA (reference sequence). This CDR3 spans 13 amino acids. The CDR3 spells CSASAGDFAEAFF. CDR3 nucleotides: TGCAGTGCTAGCGCAGGGGATTTCGCTGAAGCTTTCTTT.

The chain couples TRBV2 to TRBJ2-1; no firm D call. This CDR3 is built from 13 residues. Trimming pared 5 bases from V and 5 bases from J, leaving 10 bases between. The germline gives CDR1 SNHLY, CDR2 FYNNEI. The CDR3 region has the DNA TGTGCCAGCAGTTCCCCGACGGACAATGAGCAGTTCTTC. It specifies CASSSPTDNEQFF.

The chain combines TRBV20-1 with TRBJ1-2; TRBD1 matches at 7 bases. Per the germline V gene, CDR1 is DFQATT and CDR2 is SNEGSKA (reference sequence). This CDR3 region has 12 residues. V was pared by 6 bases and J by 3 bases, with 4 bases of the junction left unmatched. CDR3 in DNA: TGCAGTGCCGGAGGGGGCGACTATGGCTACACCTTC. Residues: CSAGGGDYGYTF.

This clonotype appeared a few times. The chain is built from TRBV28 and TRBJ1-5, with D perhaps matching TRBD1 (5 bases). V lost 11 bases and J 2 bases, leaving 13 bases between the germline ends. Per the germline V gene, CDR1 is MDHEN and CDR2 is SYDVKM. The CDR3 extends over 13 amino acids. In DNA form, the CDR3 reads TGTGCCGGGGGAAAAGAAGGCAATCAGCCCCAGCATTTT. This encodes CAGGKEGNQPQHF.

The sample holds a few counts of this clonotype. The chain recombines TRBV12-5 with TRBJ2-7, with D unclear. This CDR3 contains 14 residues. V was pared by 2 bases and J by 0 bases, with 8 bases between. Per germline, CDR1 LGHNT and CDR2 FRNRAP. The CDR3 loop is CASGLKGFSYEQYF. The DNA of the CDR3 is TGTGCTAGTGGTTTGAAAGGTTTCTCCTACGAGCAGTACTTC.

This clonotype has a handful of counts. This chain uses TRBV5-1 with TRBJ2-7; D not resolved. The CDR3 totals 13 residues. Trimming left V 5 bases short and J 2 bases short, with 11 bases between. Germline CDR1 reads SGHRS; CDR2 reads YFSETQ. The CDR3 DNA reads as TGCGCCAGCAGTCCTGAAGATCCCTACGAGCAGTACTTC. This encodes CASSPEDPYEQYF.

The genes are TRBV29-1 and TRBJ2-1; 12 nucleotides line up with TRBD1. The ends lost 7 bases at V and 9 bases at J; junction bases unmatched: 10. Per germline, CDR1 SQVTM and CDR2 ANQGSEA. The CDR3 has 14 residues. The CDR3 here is CSASPGQGAREQFF. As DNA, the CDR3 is TGCAGCGCCTCCCCGGGACAGGGGGCTCGTGAGCAGTTCTTC.

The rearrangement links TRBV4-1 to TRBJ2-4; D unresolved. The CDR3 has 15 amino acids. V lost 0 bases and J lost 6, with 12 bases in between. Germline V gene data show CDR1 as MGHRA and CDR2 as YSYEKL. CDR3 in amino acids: CASSQEWRLPNIQYF. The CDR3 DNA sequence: TGCGCCAGCAGCCAAGAATGGCGTCTTCCAAACATTCAGTACTTC.

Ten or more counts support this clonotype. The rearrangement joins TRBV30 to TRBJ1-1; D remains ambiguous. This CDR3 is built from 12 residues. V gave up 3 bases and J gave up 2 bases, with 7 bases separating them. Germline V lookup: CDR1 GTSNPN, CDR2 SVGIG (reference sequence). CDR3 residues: CAWRRGNTEAFF. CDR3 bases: TGTGCCTGGAGACGGGGAAACACTGAAGCTTTCTTT.

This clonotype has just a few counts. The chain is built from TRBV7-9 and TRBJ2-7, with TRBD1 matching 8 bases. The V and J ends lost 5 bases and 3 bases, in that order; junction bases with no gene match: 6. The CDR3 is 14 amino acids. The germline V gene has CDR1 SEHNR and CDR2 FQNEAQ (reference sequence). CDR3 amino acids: CASSAQGVGYEQYF. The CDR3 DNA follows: TGTGCCAGCAGCGCACAGGGGGTCGGCTACGAGCAGTACTTC.

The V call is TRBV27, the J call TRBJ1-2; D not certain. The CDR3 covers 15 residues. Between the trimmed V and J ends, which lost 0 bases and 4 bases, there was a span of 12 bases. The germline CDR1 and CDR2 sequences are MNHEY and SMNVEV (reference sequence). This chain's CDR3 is CASSLSNAGAYGYTF. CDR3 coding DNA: TGTGCCAGCAGTTTATCGAATGCAGGCGCCTATGGCTACACCTTC.

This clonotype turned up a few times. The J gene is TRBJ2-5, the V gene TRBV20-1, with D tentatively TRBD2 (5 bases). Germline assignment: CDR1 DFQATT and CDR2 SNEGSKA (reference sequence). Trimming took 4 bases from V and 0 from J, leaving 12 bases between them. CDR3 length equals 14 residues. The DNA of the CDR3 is TGCAGTGCTAACCCGGACTTCCACCAAGAGACCCAGTACTTC. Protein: CSANPDFHQETQYF.